The 21 T cell receptor beta chains below were found in one sample sequenced in a study of cytomegalovirus exposure and HLA in healthy donors. PCR involved 60 Vbeta and 13 Jbeta primers. The assay was immunoSEQ multiplex PCR, and TCRdb's table has in-frame clones only and misses some. The table records tens of thousands of clones, roughly three quarters of them present only once. The specimen was PBMCs. Every receptor here comes from a man aged 18 to 29 in good health and CMV-seronegative.

The chain couples TRBV6-1 to TRBJ2-5, with D possibly being TRBD2 (6 bases). The CDR3 extends over 11 amino acids. V was clipped by 7 bases and J by 4 bases, with 7 bases between them. Germline V gives CDR1 MNHNS, CDR2 SASEGT. The CDR3 bases are TGTGCCAGCACCGGGGGAGAGACCCAGTACTTC. Protein product: CASTGGETQYF.

The V gene is TRBV19, the J gene TRBJ1-6, with a tentative D call TRBD1 (6 bases). Germline V gene lookup returns CDR1 LNHDA and CDR2 SQIVND (reference sequence). There are 15 residues in the CDR3. V dropped 3 bases and J dropped 7 bases, with 13 bases sitting between them. CDR3 amino acids: CASSIADRSNSPLHF. For the CDR3, the DNA is TGTGCCAGTAGTATCGCGGACAGATCAAATTCACCCCTCCACTTT.

With respect to this clone: This specimen includes other DNA sequences encoding the same CDR3. This chain links TRBV5-1 with TRBJ1-2, with D perhaps TRBD1 (6 bases). The CDR3 sequence is 13 residues long. From germline, CDR1 is SGHRS and CDR2 YFSETQ. Trimming stripped 0 bases from V and 5 bases from J, with 8 bases between. The chain's CDR3 is CASSLDRDYGYTF. The CDR3 DNA reads TGCGCCAGCAGCTTGGACAGGGATTATGGCTACACCTTC.

The J gene is TRBJ2-7, the V gene TRBV21-1; no check of the table's D call, TRBD2, against the DNA was made. TRBV21-1 is listed as a pseudogene. The length of the CDR3 is 11 residues. The CDR3 protein is CASSKAAEQYF. The DNA for the CDR3 is TGTGCCAGCAGCAAAGCTGCGGAGCAGTACTTC.

The genes are TRBV2 and TRBJ1-6; D is undetermined. The CDR3 spans 15 residues. Germline V gene data show CDR1 as SNHLY and CDR2 as FYNNEI. CDR3 protein: CGRAQWRGRDSPLHF. The CDR3 coding sequence is TGTGGGAGGGCCCAATGGAGAGGTAGGGATTCACCCCTCCACTTT.

The chain recombines TRBV28 with TRBJ1-4, with a tentative D call TRBD1 (6 bases). The CDR3 loop spans 15 amino acids. Deletions cut 6 bases from V and 8 bases from J, with 19 bases between. Germline V CDR1 and CDR2: MDHEN, SYDVKM. The CDR3 DNA reads TGTGCCAGCAGGCTACAGGGCCCCTCTAGAGAAAAACTGTTTTTT. Protein sequence: CASRLQGPSREKLFF.

Only one count was recorded for this clone. The chain links TRBV2 to TRBJ1-5; D uncertain. With 2 bases removed from V and 0 bases from J, the gap between germline ends came to 14 bases. CDR3 length equals 17 residues. Germline assignment: CDR1 SNHLY and CDR2 FYNNEI. CDR3 DNA sequence: TGTGCCAGCAGTGAATTGAGGCCCATGAATAGCAATCAGCCCCAGCATTTT. As protein: CASSELRPMNSNQPQHF.

The V call is TRBV18, the J call TRBJ2-7; possibly TRBD2 for D (6 bases). V lost 3 bases and J lost 2, with 17 bases in between. Germline V CDR1 and CDR2: KGHSH, LQKENI. CDR3 length: 16 residues. The CDR3 region has the DNA TGTGCCAGCTCACCTCATCCCCCCGGGGGAACCTACGAGCAGTACTTC. Its protein is CASSPHPPGGTYEQYF.

This rearrangement joins TRBV29-1 to TRBJ2-7; TRBD1 aligns across 7 bases. Germline trimming cut 4 bases from V and 3 bases from J; bases unmatched to any gene: 9. CDR1 and CDR2 from the germline V gene are SQVTM and ANQGSEA. This CDR3 contains 14 residues. Here the CDR3 DNA reads TGCAGCGTTGCAAAGTCGGCAGGGGGCTACGAGCAGTACTTC. This encodes CSVAKSAGGYEQYF.

The chain couples TRBV19 to TRBJ1-1; possible D gene TRBD1, 6 bases. Germline CDR1 LNHDA, CDR2 SQIVND (reference sequence). The CDR3 has 15 residues. Trimming stripped 7 bases from V and 4 bases from J, with 19 bases between. CDR3 nucleotides: TGTGCCAGTACCGAATTCGGCAGGGGCCGCACTGAAGCTTTCTTT. Amino acids: CASTEFGRGRTEAFF.

J is TRBJ1-2 and V is TRBV6-5; possibly TRBD1 for D (5 bases). Germline V CDR1 and CDR2: MNHEY, SVGAGI. This CDR3 region has 14 residues. The V end lost 0 bases, the J end lost 7 bases, and 12 bases lay between the germline ends. The CDR3 sequence is CASSYSTARSGYTF. The DNA of the CDR3 is TGTGCCAGCAGTTACTCGACAGCGAGGTCTGGCTACACCTTC.

The chain is built from TRBV6-6 and TRBJ1-4, with 11 bases identical to TRBD1. The V gene's germline CDR1 is MNHNY and CDR2 SVGAGI (reference sequence). With 5 bases clipped from V and 7 bases from J, the junction kept 3 bases outside the gene matches. This CDR3 has 14 amino acids. The CDR3 loop is CASSGQGAFEKLFF. CDR3 DNA: TGTGCCAGCAGTGGACAGGGGGCTTTTGAAAAACTGTTTTTT.

The chain uses TRBV5-4 and TRBJ1-1; 7 positions match TRBD1. V gave up 1 base and J gave up 3 bases; unmatched junction bases: 3. Germline CDR1 reads SGHNT; CDR2 reads YYREEE (reference sequence). The CDR3 loop spans 14 amino acids. The CDR3 nucleotides read TGTGCCAGCAGCTTGACAGGGGCGTACACTGAAGCTTTCTTT. Translated: CASSLTGAYTEAFF.

The rearrangement joins TRBV7-9 to TRBJ1-5, with D tentatively TRBD1 (6 bases). The CDR3 covers 14 residues. V was shortened by 4 bases and J by 7 bases, with 14 bases between the two germline ends. Germline V gives CDR1 SEHNR, CDR2 FQNEAQ (reference sequence). The DNA for the CDR3 is TGTGCCAGCAGCTGGGGGGGGCCGGAACAGCCCCAGCATTTT. Translated, it gives CASSWGGPEQPQHF.

V and J are TRBV6-6 and TRBJ2-2; TRBD2 agrees at 12 bases. Unmatched junction bases numbered 10, after V lost 5 bases and J lost 9 bases. This CDR3 has 16 residues. The germline gives CDR1 MNHNY, CDR2 SVGAGI (reference sequence). Here the CDR3 DNA reads TGTGCCAGCAGTGCGATGACTAGCGGGGGCCCCCGGGAGCTGTTTTTT. Its translation is CASSAMTSGGPRELFF.

This rearrangement joins TRBV7-9 to TRBJ1-1; possible D gene TRBD1, 5 bases. Per germline, CDR1 SEHNR and CDR2 FQNEAQ (reference sequence). The V end was cut by 5 bases, the J end by 6 bases, with 19 bases between. The CDR3 sequence is 15 residues long. The CDR3 DNA sequence: TGTGCCAGCAGCCGAAGGTCAGGGTGGATAGCTGAAGCTTTCTTT. Protein sequence: CASSRRSGWIAEAFF.

The chain employs TRBV5-4 and TRBJ2-7, with D perhaps matching TRBD1 (6 bases). Germline CDR1 is SGHNT and CDR2 is YYREEE (reference sequence). The ends were cut back, 4 bases at V and 6 bases at J, with 17 bases in the middle. The CDR3 runs 14 residues. The DNA of the CDR3 is TGTGCCAGCAGCCCCCGGGACAACTCCCCCGAGCAGTACTTC. Translated: CASSPRDNSPEQYF. Based on the CDR3 plus reference TRBV5-4 and TRBJ2-7, the full variable domain is ETGVTQSPTHLIKTRGQQVTLRCSSQSGHNTVSWYQQALGQGPQFIFQYYREEENGRGNFPPRFSGLQFPNYSSELNVNALELDDSALYLCASSPRDNSPEQYFGPGTRLTVT.

This sequence joins TRBV27 and TRBJ2-1; TRBD2 is a possible D gene (5 bases). Trimming stripped 7 bases from V and 5 bases from J, with 27 bases between. This CDR3 region has 18 residues. Germline V gene sequence: CDR1 MNHEY, CDR2 SMNVEV (reference sequence). CDR3 sequence (DNA): TGTGCCAGCACCTTGCGCCCCCAACTACGCGGGCGGAACAATGAGCAGTTCTTC. Translating it yields CASTLRPQLRGRNNEQFF.

The rearrangement uses TRBV7-2 and TRBJ2-7; tentatively, D is TRBD1 (7 bases). V was pared by 5 bases and J by 12 bases, with 20 bases between. The length of the CDR3 is 13 residues. Germline CDR1 reads SGHTA; CDR2 reads FQGNSA. CDR3 amino acids: CASSALASGGLYF. DNA for the CDR3: TGTGCCAGCAGCGCCCTAGCGTCAGGGGGATTGTACTTC.

The rearrangement uses TRBV28 and TRBJ2-7; D might be TRBD2 (6 bases). Germline loops: CDR1 MDHEN, CDR2 SYDVKM. This CDR3 has 14 amino acids. V lost 5 bases to trimming and J lost 1 base, with 12 bases between them. CDR3 DNA sequence: TGTGCCAGCAGTGCCGGGACTTTTTCCTACGAGCAGTACTTC. It yields the protein CASSAGTFSYEQYF.

The chain recombines TRBV5-6 with TRBJ2-1, with D perhaps TRBD2 (7 bases). CDR3 size: 16 residues. Trimming removed 3 bases from V and 5 bases from J, with 18 bases in between. In germline, CDR1 is SGHDT, CDR2 YYEEEE. CDR3 sequence: CASSYLGGAPNNEQFF. CDR3 coding DNA: TGTGCCAGCAGCTACCTTGGGGGGGCCCCGAACAATGAGCAGTTCTTC.